Sequencing of this TCR beta chain was carried out in a study of blood T cell repertoires in COVID-19 (dated by TCRdb to 2020 to 2022). Concerning the study at large: Collaborator samples came from the United States, Italy and Spain and covered acute and convalescent phases of COVID-19. The prospective study material was composed of cDNA or gDNA derived from T cells, B-cell-depleted T cells, or PBMCs. Deeply sampled blood TCRbeta repertoires from subjects exposed to, actively infected with, or recovered from COVID-19 were included in the dataset. The repertoires were released in a freely available public database meant as a resource for research on the immune response to SARS-CoV-2. The samples were drawn from the first 160 participants of the ongoing ImmuneRACE study and from 1,200 or so subjects provided by 6 global collaborators. Nearly every sample came with metadata listing a de-identified subject ID, COVID-19 status, age in years and sex. Where available, HLA class I and class II types were obtained from metadata supplied by the sample provider rather than from assay-based typing. Paper-wide results and their limitations: The quantity of clinical and demographic metadata differed by source and by participant and was supplied without curation.

The immunoSEQ Assay, a bias-controlled multiplex PCR, was used to amplify TCRbeta CDR3 regions from genomic DNA. The original pipeline was this. Within the assay, amplification of reference gene primers was used to estimate how many nucleated cells each sample contained. To quantify the absolute abundance of each unique TCRbeta CDR3 rearrangement, sequence reads were collapsed and filtered. Productive Simpson clonality was computed per sample as the square root of Simpson's diversity index over productive rearrangements. Sourced from immuneACCESS, this table was stored by TCRdb with only in-frame sequences that have V and J called. A share of the clones is absent; for the studies checked, an unresolved V gene accounts for under half, and the remainder has no known explanation. The DNA was the basis for D and trimming; V, J and clone size are from that table. The sample table contains around 77,000 clones; only one count was recorded for approximately 90% of them. The biggest ten clones account for 4.8% of the sample.

The CDR3 covers 13 residues, taking in both the cysteine and the phenylalanine. This entry keeps only the CDR3 DNA: 39 bases, framed from base 1. Relative to germline, V is 7 bases shorter and J is 3 bases shorter, with 12 bases between their ends. As encoded in the germline V gene, CDR1 is WSHSY while CDR2 is SAAADI. Whole blood was collected in K2EDTA tubes by collaborating institutions according to the institutions' own protocols. Collaborator samples were shipped for TCRbeta analysis as frozen whole blood, isolated PBMCs, or DNA extracted from either sample type. Remarks on this clone: Its antigen is unknown. The sample holds no much larger clone one base away, and base qualities are not on file.

The TCR was taken from a woman between 55 and 75 years old with active COVID-19. The V and J segments used are TRBV10-2 and TRBJ2-5; TRBD1 is perhaps the D gene, given 6 matching bases. Material: peripheral blood. In nucleotide form, the sequence is TGCGCCAGCACGGGGACATACAAAGAGACCCAGTACTTC. Its translation is CASTGTYKETQYF.